This T cell receptor beta chain was observed in a study of spatial heterogeneity in lung cancer. Study background: The average count in raw reads for each unique TCR and UMI combination exceeded 9.5 appearances.

Time point reported: sample taken at primary tumor resection. The donor group consisted of 55 to 85 patients who had untreated, early-stage non-small cell lung cancer. This clonotype was observed a handful of times. TCRdb used MiXCR to reprocess the 5' RACE reads, holding one entry per CDR3 protein. In the table there are some 83,000 distinct CDR3 sequences, approximately 8.1% of which are singletons. The CDR3 length is 15 residues. V was pared by 10 bases and J by 7 bases, with 14 bases of the junction left unmatched. The V gene's germline CDR1 is SGHRS and CDR2 YFSETQ. The sequencing used PBMCs, collected at surgery. V is TRBV5-1 and J is TRBJ2-2; 9 bases match TRBD1. This receptor was identified in a male donor with early-stage non-small cell lung cancer. Here the CDR3 reads CASAFGTGINGELFF. The DNA for the CDR3 is TGCGCCTCAGCATTCGGGACAGGGATCAACGGGGAGCTGTTTTTT.